These 8 T cell receptor beta chains were sequenced from one sample in a study of regulatory T cells in long-lasting Graves disease. With iRepertoire HTBI primers and Arm-PCR of CDR3 regions, TCR beta libraries were built. TCRdb independently ran MiXCR on the multiplex PCR reads; one entry per CDR3 protein. The sample carries 350,000 to 550,000 distinct CDR3 sequences, 15% to 20% recorded once. The time point is: newly diagnosed GD, antithyroid drugs for less than 3 months. The TCR library used RNA extracted from PBMCs. This sample also belongs to another study, concerning T cells in Graves' hyperthyroidism and ophthalmopathy.

This material consisted of peripheral blood mononuclear cells (PBMCs), taken at new diagnosis, from a patient treated with antithyroid drugs. The receptors stem from a woman younger than 30 with Graves disease.

V is TRBV6-1 and J is TRBJ2-7; 9 bases agree with TRBD1. Germline V lookup: CDR1 MNHNS, CDR2 SASEGT. The ends lost 6 bases at V and 0 bases at J; junction bases unmatched: 9. The length of the CDR3 is 16 residues. CDR3 in DNA: TGTGCCAGCAGAGTACCCCGGGACAGGGCCTCCTACGAGCAGTACTTC. Protein sequence: CASRVPRDRASYEQYF.

For this clonotype: With a much larger clone just one base away, this may be a read error. This chain uses TRBV7-2 with TRBJ1-5; unclear D gene. The germline V gene has CDR1 SGHTA and CDR2 FQGNSA. This CDR3 has 16 residues. CDR3 in DNA: TGTGCCAGCAGCCGACTTCGGATCAATAGCAGTCAGCCCCAGCATTTT. This codes for CASSRLRINSSQPQHF.

The chain joins TRBV18 to TRBJ2-5; the D is unclear. In germline, CDR1 is KGHSH, CDR2 LQKENI. The germline V and J ends were trimmed by 2 bases and 2 bases, with 18 bases remaining between them. The CDR3 loop spans 17 amino acids. Written as DNA, the CDR3 is TGTGCCAGCTCACCAATCAAGGGCCCTTGGCAACAAGAGACCCAGTACTTC. This translates into CASSPIKGPWQQETQYF.

This clonotype showed up many times. V gene TRBV20-1 combines with J gene TRBJ1-5; D not certain. Trimming took off 4 bases at V and 6 bases at J, with 22 bases between the two ends. CDR3 length: 16 amino acids. The germline V gene encodes CDR1 DFQATT and CDR2 SNEGSKA (reference sequence). Written as DNA, the CDR3 is TGCAGTGCTACCCTCGAGCAATTAGTTAGAGGTCAGCCCCAGCATTTT. It encodes CSATLEQLVRGQPQHF.

Remarks on this clonotype: A much larger clone differs by one base, so this may be a read error. This rearrangement joins TRBV15 to TRBJ1-2; tentative D call: TRBD1 (6 bases). This CDR3 is 13 amino acids long. The germline V gene has CDR1 LNHNV and CDR2 YYDKDF (reference sequence). The CDR3, as DNA: TGTGCCACCAGCAAACAACAGGGAAGTGGCTACATCTTC. Translating it yields CATSKQQGSGYIF.

This clonotype was seen many times. This chain joins TRBV7-2 and TRBJ2-3, with D maybe TRBD1 (6 bases). Germline V CDR1 and CDR2: SGHTA, FQGNSA. CDR3 length equals 14 residues. V lost 7 bases and J 0 bases, leaving 11 bases between the germline ends. The CDR3 is CASKLRGSTDTQYF. CDR3 sequence (DNA): TGTGCCAGCAAATTAAGGGGGAGCACAGATACGCAGTATTTT.

On this clonotype: With a much larger clone just one base away, this may be a read error. The genes are TRBV28 and TRBJ2-5; 8 bases align to TRBD2. J was trimmed by 7 bases and V by 3 bases; bases with no gene match: 7. This CDR3 has 14 amino acids. Germline V gene lookup returns CDR1 MDHEN and CDR2 SYDVKM. The CDR3, as DNA: TGTGCCAGCAGTTTCGCACGGGGGGGAGGGACCCAGTACTTC. Its protein is CASSFARGGGTQYF.

This clonotype came up a few times. V gene TRBV12-3 or TRBV12-4 combines with J gene TRBJ2-5; 9 positions agree with TRBD2. The trim removed 8 bases at V and 3 bases at J, leaving 7 bases unmatched. The CDR3 has 14 residues. The CDR3, as DNA: TGTGCCAGCGCATCTGCGGGAGGGGAAGAGACCCAGTACTTC. It yields the protein CASASAGGEETQYF.